This entry lists 10 T cell receptor beta chains sequenced from one sample in a study of blood T cell repertoires in COVID-19. The data were produced by immunoSEQ multiplex PCR, yet TCRdb's version contains in-frame clones alone and is incomplete. Of about 310,000 clones listed, 70% to 90% are singletons. The sequenced sample was PBMCs or T cells enriched from blood (not recorded which). Receptor source: a man aged 25-45 years who had recovered from COVID-19.

This clone came up a few times. The chain links TRBV14 to TRBJ2-7; the D gene is possibly TRBD1 (6 bases). The V and J ends lost 6 bases and 2 bases respectively, with 17 bases between them. The CDR3 contains 15 residues. Germline CDR1 is SGHDN and CDR2 is FVKESK. In DNA form, the CDR3 reads TGTGCCAGCAGTGGACAACTGACAGGTGCCTACGAGCAGTACTTC. Its translation is CASSGQLTGAYEQYF.

The chain combines TRBV6-5 with TRBJ1-5, with D possibly matching TRBD1 (6 bases). CDR1 and CDR2 from the germline V gene are MNHEY and SVGAGI. Trimming took off 6 bases at V and 2 bases at J, with 14 bases between the two ends. The CDR3 sequence is 15 residues long. This CDR3 reads CASRAWDNRNQPQHF. The DNA for the CDR3 is TGTGCCAGCAGGGCTTGGGACAATCGCAATCAGCCCCAGCATTTT.

In DNA, the CDR3 is TGTGCCAGCTCACCAAAGGGGCTGGCAGATACGCAGTATTTT. It specifies CASSPKGLADTQYF. The V and J genes are TRBV18 and TRBJ2-3; a possible D gene is TRBD1 (5 bases). Per the germline V gene, CDR1 is KGHSH and CDR2 is LQKENI. The CDR3 runs 14 residues. Trimming took off 2 bases at V and 4 bases at J, with 10 bases between the two ends.

The chain is built from TRBV6-5 and TRBJ1-1; 10 bases line up with TRBD1. This CDR3 has 15 residues. The J segment lost 5 bases and the V segment lost 2 bases, leaving 5 bases of the junction unmatched. Per germline, CDR1 MNHEY and CDR2 SVGAGI. The CDR3 region is CASSYARTGGTEAFF. The CDR3 DNA follows: TGTGCCAGCAGTTACGCCAGGACAGGGGGAACTGAAGCTTTCTTT.

The chain is built from TRBV5-4 and TRBJ1-2; the D gene is possibly TRBD1 (6 bases). The CDR3 length is 12 residues. Germline V lookup: CDR1 SGHNT, CDR2 YYREEE (reference sequence). Deletions cut 4 bases from V and 4 bases from J, with 8 bases between. The CDR3 coding sequence is TGTGCCAGCAGCGCGGACAGCTATGGCTACACCTTC. This sequence encodes CASSADSYGYTF.

The V gene is TRBV5-6, the J gene TRBJ2-7, with unresolved D. V lost 4 bases and J lost 3, with 14 bases in between. There are 14 residues in the CDR3. Germline CDR1 is SGHDT and CDR2 is YYEEEE. This CDR3 reads CASSLGVNLYEQYF. The CDR3 region has the DNA TGTGCCAGCAGCCTTGGAGTGAATCTCTACGAGCAGTACTTC.

The CDR3 loop reads CASSLAELAATDTQYF. The CDR3 bases are TGTGCCAGCAGCTTAGCGGAGCTAGCGGCCACAGATACGCAGTATTTT. The chain combines TRBV7-2 with TRBJ2-3, with 7 bases aligning to TRBD2. Germline CDR1 SGHTA, CDR2 FQGNSA. The CDR3 runs 16 residues. Losses at the gene ends were 0 bases for V and 2 bases for J; bases not matched to a gene: 5.

This rearrangement joins TRBV5-1 to TRBJ1-1; D is possibly TRBD1 (6 bases). The V gene's germline CDR1 is SGHRS and CDR2 YFSETQ. The CDR3 contains 13 residues. V was shortened by 4 bases and J by 1 base, with 8 bases between the two germline ends. This chain's CDR3 is CASSVTGNTEAFF. The CDR3 DNA is TGCGCCAGCAGCGTGACAGGGAACACTGAAGCTTTCTTT.

The chain couples TRBV12-3 or TRBV12-4 to TRBJ2-7, with 7 bases identical to TRBD2. The CDR3 covers 13 residues. V gave up 5 bases and J gave up 0 bases; unmatched junction bases: 1. Written as DNA, the CDR3 is TGTGCCAGCAGTGGACTAGTCTCCTACGAGCAGTACTTC. It encodes CASSGLVSYEQYF.

This clone was observed a single time. CDR3 sequence: CASSPTPGLAGTDTQYF. The CDR3 DNA follows: TGTGCCAGCAGTCCAACGCCGGGACTAGCGGGCACAGATACGCAGTATTTT. This chain links TRBV7-9 with TRBJ2-3, with TRBD2 identical over 11 bases. V lost 6 bases and J lost 1; bases outside the gene matches: 9. This CDR3 is built from 17 residues. Germline V CDR1 and CDR2: SEHNR, FQNEAQ (reference sequence). The whole variable domain, remainder taken from reference TRBV7-9 and TRBJ2-3, is DTGVSQNPRHKITKRGQNVTFRCDPISEHNRLYWYRQTLGQGPEFLTYFQNEAQLEKSRLLSDRFSAERPKGSFSTLEIQRTEQGDSAMYLCASSPTPGLAGTDTQYFGPGTRLTVL.